This passage covers 24 T cell receptor beta chains from one sample sequenced in a study of Tregs in tolerant kidney transplant recipients. Here immunoSEQ multiplex PCR was the method, and the copy in TCRdb shows in-frame clones only, minus some. The sample has roughly 50,000 clones; the top ten hold 0.83%. The starting material was CD4+ T cells from blood, obtained before the transplant. Receptor source: a human donor who received a combined kidney and bone marrow transplant.

As concerns this clone: The CDR3 is cut off 3 residues early in the read; its end comes from the germline J gene. This sequence joins TRBV7-8 and TRBJ2-7, with a weak D call TRBD2 (5 bases). Germline V gene lookup returns CDR1 SGHVS and CDR2 FQNEAQ. V was shortened by 5 bases and J by 1 base, with 9 bases between the two germline ends. The length of the CDR3 is 13 residues. The sequenced part of the CDR3 DNA is TGTGCCAGCAGCACCACTAGTTCCTACGAG. It is translated as CASSTTSSYE. In full, the CDR3 is CASSTTSSYEQYF.

With respect to this clone: The read stops 3 residues short of the end of the CDR3; the missing end is completed from the germline J gene. This chain links TRBV6-1 with TRBJ1-2; 7 bases agree with TRBD1. The germline gives CDR1 MNHNS, CDR2 SASEGT. V shed 2 bases and J 7 bases; nucleotides not matched to a gene: 4. This CDR3 has 13 residues. The covered CDR3 bases are TGTGCCAGCAGTGAACAGGGGGGATCTGGC. The encoded protein is CASSEQGGSG. The full-length CDR3 reads as CASSEQGGSGYTF.

Notes on this clone: Read coverage stops 3 residues before the CDR3 terminus; the germline J gene supplies the remainder. This chain uses TRBV5-1 with TRBJ1-2; D unclear. Germline V gene data show CDR1 as SGHRS and CDR2 as YFSETQ. Trimming took off 1 base at V and 6 bases at J, with 7 bases between the two ends. This CDR3 is built from 12 residues. The covered CDR3 bases are TGCGCCAGCAGCTTGACCGCGGATGGC. Its translation: CASSLTADG. The entire CDR3 protein is CASSLTADGYTF.

As for this clone: The CDR3 is cut off 3 residues early in the read; its end comes from the germline J gene. J is TRBJ1-1 and V is TRBV2; D is unresolved. V was cut by 4 bases and J by 2 bases, with 11 bases left in between. The CDR3 has 14 residues. Germline-derived CDR1 and CDR2 are SNHLY and FYNNEI. The CDR3 loop is CASSVRGLNTEAFF. CDR3 bases read: TGTGCCAGCAGTGTGCGGGGATTAAACACTGAA.

Worth noting for this clone: The read gets to within 3 residues of the CDR3 end, and the germline J gene fills in the rest. The chain recombines TRBV5-1 with TRBJ2-3, with 11 bases fitting TRBD2. This CDR3 has 17 residues. From germline, CDR1 is SGHRS and CDR2 YFSETQ. V shed 4 bases and J 2 bases; nucleotides not matched to a gene: 9. Here the CDR3 reads CASSKLTSGGSTDTQYF. The DNA read from the CDR3 is TGCGCCAGCAGCAAACTCACTAGCGGGGGTTCCACAGATACG.

As for this clone: With the read ending 3 residues before the CDR3 end, the germline J gene is used to fill in that end. V and J are TRBV18 and TRBJ2-1, with TRBD2 identical over 8 bases. Germline CDR1 is KGHSH and CDR2 is LQKENI. The CDR3 is 16 amino acids. Trimming took 3 bases from V and 4 from J; bases not matched to a gene: 8. The sequenced CDR3 bases are TGTGCCAGCTCACCCATGGCGGGGGGCAATTACAATGAG. It codes for CASSPMAGGNYNE. The CDR3 in its entirety is CASSPMAGGNYNEQFF.

Of note for this clone: The read stops 3 residues short of the end of the CDR3; the missing end is completed from the germline J gene. This chain links TRBV2 with TRBJ2-1; a weak D match, TRBD1 (5 bases). Germline CDR1 SNHLY, CDR2 FYNNEI. Trimming removed 6 bases from V and 4 bases from J, with 10 bases in between. The CDR3 runs to 13 residues. The sequenced CDR3 bases are TGTGCCAGCAGGACAGTAGCTTACAATGAG. Amino acid sequence: CASRTVAYNE. The complete CDR3 protein is CASRTVAYNEQFF.

As concerns this clone: The missing CDR3 end, 3 residues past where the read stops, is filled in from the germline J gene. The chain combines TRBV6-1 with TRBJ1-1; 9 nucleotides agree with TRBD1. The J segment lost 3 bases and the V segment lost 2 bases, leaving 1 base of the junction unmatched. This CDR3 contains 14 residues. Germline V gene lookup returns CDR1 MNHNS and CDR2 SASEGT. CDR3 bases read: TGTGCCAGCAGTGAACGACAGGGGGACACTGAA. Protein: CASSERQGDTE. The entire CDR3 sequence reads CASSERQGDTEAFF.

Comment on this clone: The CDR3 goes on 3 residues after the read ends, and that part is filled in from the germline J gene. The J gene is TRBJ1-1, the V gene TRBV30, with D unresolved. Between the trimmed V and J ends, which lost 5 bases and 4 bases, there was a span of 17 bases. CDR3 length equals 14 residues. Germline CDR1 GTSNPN, CDR2 SVGIG (reference sequence). The CDR3 bases that were read are TGTGCCTGGGGTCCCAATCAGGAGGGCACTGAA. It encodes CAWGPNQEGTE. The full CDR3 reads CAWGPNQEGTEAFF. The variable domain in full, with the rest retrieved from reference TRBV30 and TRBJ1-1, is SQTIHQWPATLVQPVGSPLSLECTVEGTSNPNLYWYRQAAGRGLQLLFYSVGIGQISSEVPQNLSASRPQDRQFILSSKKLLLSDSGFYLCAWGPNQEGTEAFFGQGTRLTVV.

Concerning this clone itself: The CDR3 extends 3 residues past the end of the read, so its final part is completed from the germline J gene. The chain links TRBV30 to TRBJ2-5, with a weak D call TRBD2 (6 bases). Trimming removed 6 bases from V and 1 base from J, with 12 bases in between. This CDR3 is 13 amino acids long. CDR1 GTSNPN and CDR2 SVGIG come from the germline V gene (reference sequence). The DNA read from the CDR3 is TGTGCCTGCCACCGGGACTCCCAAGAGACC. Amino acid sequence: CACHRDSQET. Given in full, the CDR3 is CACHRDSQETQYF.

As regards this clone: The read falls 3 residues short of the CDR3 end, and the missing part is taken from the germline J gene. The gene calls are TRBV18 and TRBJ2-7, with 8 bases aligning to TRBD2. CDR1 is KGHSH and CDR2 is LQKENI in the germline V gene. CDR3 size: 16 residues. J was trimmed by 2 bases and V by 1 base; bases with no gene match: 7. Incomplete CDR3 DNA: TGTGCCAGCTCACCACGGGGCGGGGGGTCCCCCTACGAG. Protein: CASSPRGGGSPYE. The full CDR3 reads CASSPRGGGSPYEQYF.

In the case of this clone: Read sequence stops 3 residues before the CDR3 end, and the germline J gene provides the missing end. The rearrangement uses TRBV5-6 and TRBJ2-3; D remains ambiguous. The CDR3 runs to 13 residues. In germline, CDR1 is SGHDT, CDR2 YYEEEE. Between the trimmed V and J ends, which lost 2 bases and 3 bases, there was a span of 7 bases. CDR3 bases read: TGTGCCAGCAGCTTAACCGGGACAGATACG. Residues: CASSLTGTDT. The CDR3 as a whole reads CASSLTGTDTQYF.

Remarks on this clone: The CDR3 is cut off 3 residues early in the read; its end comes from the germline J gene. The chain carries TRBV19 and TRBJ1-2; the D gene is possibly TRBD1 (5 bases). V was clipped by 3 bases and J by 2 bases, with 13 bases between them. Germline V gene lookup returns CDR1 LNHDA and CDR2 SQIVND (reference sequence). The CDR3 covers 15 residues. The covered CDR3 bases are TGTGCCAGTAGTATGGATACAGGAGTAAACTATGGC. Translated: CASSMDTGVNYG. The complete CDR3 sequence is CASSMDTGVNYGYTF.

About this clone: The read ends 3 residues shy of where the CDR3 ends; the end is completed using the germline J gene. This sequence joins TRBV6-2 or TRBV6-3 and TRBJ2-1; 12 nucleotides agree with TRBD2. With V trimmed by 5 bases and J by 9 bases, 5 bases remained unmatched. The CDR3 has 14 residues. Germline-derived CDR1 and CDR2 are MNHEY and SVGEGT. CDR3 region: CASSLTSGRGEQFF. The CDR3 bases that were read are TGTGCCAGCAGTCTGACTAGCGGGAGAGGTGAG.

About this clone itself: The observed sequence ends 3 residues before the CDR3 terminus, with the missing tail filled in from the germline J gene. This rearrangement joins TRBV7-2 to TRBJ1-2; 7 bases fit TRBD1. Germline CDR1 is SGHTA and CDR2 is FQGNSA. CDR3 length equals 12 residues. This CDR3 reads CASSLGQKGYTF. The part of the CDR3 DNA that was read is TGTGCCAGCAGCCTGGGACAGAAGGGC.

Regarding this clone: The read terminates 3 residues before the CDR3 end, so the remaining end is supplied by the germline J gene. The chain has TRBV6-1 and TRBJ1-5; no clear D. Germline V gives CDR1 MNHNS, CDR2 SASEGT. V lost 3 bases, J lost 0 bases, and 12 bases lay in between. This CDR3 is 16 amino acids long. The CDR3 region is CASSEPRQDSNQPQHF. The sequenced part of the CDR3 DNA is TGTGCCAGCAGTGAGCCCCGGCAGGATAGCAATCAGCCC.

To note about this clone: The CDR3 is cut off 3 residues early in the read; its end comes from the germline J gene. J is TRBJ1-5 and V is TRBV6-4; perhaps TRBD1 as D (6 bases). This CDR3 has 13 residues. V was clipped by 3 bases and J by 3 bases, with 6 bases between them. Germline V lookup: CDR1 MRHNA, CDR2 SNTAGT. CDR3 DNA (partial): TGTGCCAGCAGTGAGGGGGCCAATCAGCCC. Protein sequence: CASSEGANQP. The entire CDR3 is CASSEGANQPQHF.

On this clone: The CDR3 goes on 3 residues after the read ends, and that part is filled in from the germline J gene. V usage is TRBV6-2 or TRBV6-3 and J usage is TRBJ2-3, with a weak D call TRBD1 (6 bases). From germline, CDR1 is MNHEY and CDR2 SVGEGT. Between the trimmed V and J ends, which lost 6 bases and 2 bases, there was a span of 15 bases. The CDR3 is made up of 15 amino acids. The CDR3 region is CASSPTGHNTDTQYF. The DNA read from the CDR3 is TGTGCCAGCAGCCCAACGGGACATAACACAGATACG.

As for this clone: The read finishes 3 residues shy of the CDR3 end, and the germline J gene is used to complete it. The rearrangement joins TRBV20-1 to TRBJ2-1; TRBD1 aligns across 11 bases. The length of the CDR3 is 13 residues. Germline CDR1 reads DFQATT; CDR2 reads SNEGSKA (reference sequence). The CDR3 sequence is CRLDRGLYNEQFF. The covered CDR3 bases are TGCAGACTGGACAGGGGGCTCTACAATGAG.

With respect to this clone: The read terminates 3 residues ahead of where the CDR3 ends, so the germline J gene completes it. The chain employs TRBV2 and TRBJ2-1, with 8 nucleotides matching TRBD2. This CDR3 comprises 16 residues. Trimming took 6 bases from V and 0 from J; bases not matched to a gene: 7. Germline V gives CDR1 SNHLY, CDR2 FYNNEI. The CDR3 sequence is CASRDISGSSYNEQFF. The DNA read from the CDR3 is TGTGCCAGCAGGGACATAAGCGGGAGCTCCTACAATGAG.

With respect to this clone: The CDR3 goes on 3 residues after the read ends, and that part is filled in from the germline J gene. The chain links TRBV2 to TRBJ2-1; 9 positions match TRBD1. The germline V gene has CDR1 SNHLY and CDR2 FYNNEI. The CDR3 is made up of 15 amino acids. The J segment lost 0 bases and the V segment lost 6 bases, leaving 3 bases of the junction unmatched. The DNA read from the CDR3 is TGTGCCAGCAGGGACAGGGGAAGCTCCTACAATGAG. Translating gives CASRDRGSSYNE. The full CDR3 protein is CASRDRGSSYNEQFF.

A remark on this clone: The CDR3 is cut off 3 residues early in the read; its end comes from the germline J gene. V gene TRBV7-2 combines with J gene TRBJ1-5; no firm D call. V lost 5 bases, J lost 2 bases, and 10 bases lay in between. The V gene's germline CDR1 is SGHTA and CDR2 FQGNSA. The CDR3 consists of 14 residues. This chain's CDR3 is CASSVDGGNQPQHF. Partial CDR3 DNA: TGTGCCAGCAGCGTGGACGGGGGCAATCAGCCC.

Worth noting for this clone: The CDR3 goes on 3 residues after the read ends, and that part is filled in from the germline J gene. The V and J genes are TRBV5-1 and TRBJ2-1, with D unresolved. The CDR3 consists of 12 residues. Trimming shortened V by 3 bases and J by 4 bases, and 5 bases separated the two germline ends. Per the germline V gene, CDR1 is SGHRS and CDR2 is YFSETQ. The CDR3 loop is CASSSLYNEQFF. CDR3 DNA, as far as it was read: TGCGCCAGCAGCTCCCTATACAATGAG.

A remark on this clone: The read finishes 3 residues shy of the CDR3 end, and the germline J gene is used to complete it. The chain is built from TRBV18 and TRBJ2-3, with 9 nucleotides matching TRBD1. V lost 2 bases, J lost 6 bases, and 6 bases stayed unmatched. Germline V gene data show CDR1 as KGHSH and CDR2 as LQKENI. This CDR3 region has 15 residues. The sequenced CDR3 bases are TGTGCCAGCTCACCAACGGGACAGGGTTCGGATACG. This sequence encodes CASSPTGQGSDT. The complete CDR3 sequence is CASSPTGQGSDTQYF.